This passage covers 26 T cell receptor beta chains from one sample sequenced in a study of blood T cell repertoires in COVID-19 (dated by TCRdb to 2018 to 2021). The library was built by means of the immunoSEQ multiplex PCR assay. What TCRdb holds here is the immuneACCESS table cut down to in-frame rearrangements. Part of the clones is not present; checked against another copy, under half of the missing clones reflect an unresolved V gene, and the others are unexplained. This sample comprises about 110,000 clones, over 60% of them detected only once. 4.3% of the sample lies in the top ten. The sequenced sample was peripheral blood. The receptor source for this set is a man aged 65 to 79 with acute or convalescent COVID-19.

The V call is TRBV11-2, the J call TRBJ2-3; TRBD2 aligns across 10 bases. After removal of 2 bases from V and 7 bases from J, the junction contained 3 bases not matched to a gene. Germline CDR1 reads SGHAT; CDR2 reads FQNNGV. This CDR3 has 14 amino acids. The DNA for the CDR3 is TGTGCCAGCAGCTTATTAGCGGGGGGACATACGCAGTATTTT. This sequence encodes CASSLLAGGHTQYF. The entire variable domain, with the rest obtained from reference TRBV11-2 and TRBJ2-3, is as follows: EAGVAQSPRYKIIEKRQSVAFWCNPISGHATLYWYQQILGQGPKLLIQFQNNGVVDDSQLPKDRFSAERLKGVDSTLKIQPAKLEDSAVYLCASSLLAGGHTQYFGPGTRLTVL.

CDR3 nucleotides: TGTGCCAGCAGTTCCCGCCGGGACAGGGAAATCCCCAAAGGGACCCAGTACTTC. Translated: CASSSRRDREIPKGTQYF. The chain employs TRBV6-2 or TRBV6-3 and TRBJ2-5; TRBD1 matches 9 bases. The CDR3 spans 18 residues. Germline V gene sequence: CDR1 MNHEY, CDR2 SVGEGT. V dropped 4 bases and J dropped 7; count of bases not matched to a gene: 19.

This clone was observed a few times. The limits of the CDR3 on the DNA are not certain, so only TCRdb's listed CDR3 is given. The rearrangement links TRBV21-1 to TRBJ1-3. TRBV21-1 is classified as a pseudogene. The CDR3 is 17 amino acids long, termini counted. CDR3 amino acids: CASSKVLRVASGNTIYF.

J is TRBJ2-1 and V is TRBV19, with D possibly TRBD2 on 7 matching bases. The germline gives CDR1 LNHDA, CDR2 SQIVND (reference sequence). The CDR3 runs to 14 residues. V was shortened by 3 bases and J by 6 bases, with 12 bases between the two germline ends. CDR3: CASSIRGGANEQFF. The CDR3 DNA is TGTGCCAGTAGTATTAGGGGGGGGGCCAATGAGCAGTTCTTC.

CDR3 amino acids: CASSYSGPGVSTEAFF. In DNA, the CDR3 is TGTGCCAGCAGTTACTCTGGTCCAGGGGTGAGCACTGAAGCTTTCTTT. The chain has TRBV6-5 and TRBJ1-1; D perhaps matches TRBD1 (6 bases). Germline CDR1 is MNHEY and CDR2 is SVGAGI. The CDR3 has 16 residues. V dropped 0 bases and J dropped 4 bases, with 15 bases sitting between them.

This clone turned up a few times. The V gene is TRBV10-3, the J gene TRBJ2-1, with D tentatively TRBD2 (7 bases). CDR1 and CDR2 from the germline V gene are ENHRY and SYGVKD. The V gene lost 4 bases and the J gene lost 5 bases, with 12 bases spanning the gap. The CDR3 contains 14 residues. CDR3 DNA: TGTGCCATCAGTGGACCGGGGGGCAACAATGAGCAGTTCTTC. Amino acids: CAISGPGGNNEQFF.

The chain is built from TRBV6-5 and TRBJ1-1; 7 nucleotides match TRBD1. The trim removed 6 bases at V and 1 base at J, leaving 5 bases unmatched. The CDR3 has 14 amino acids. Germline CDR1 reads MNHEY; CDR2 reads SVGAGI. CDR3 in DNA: TGTGCCAGCAGAATCCAGGGGGGGAACACTGAAGCTTTCTTT. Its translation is CASRIQGGNTEAFF.

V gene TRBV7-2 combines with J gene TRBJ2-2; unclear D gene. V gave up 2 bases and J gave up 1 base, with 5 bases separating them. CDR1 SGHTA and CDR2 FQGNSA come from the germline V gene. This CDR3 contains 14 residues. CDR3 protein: CASSLSQNTGELFF. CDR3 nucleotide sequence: TGTGCCAGCAGCTTATCCCAGAACACCGGGGAGCTGTTTTTT.

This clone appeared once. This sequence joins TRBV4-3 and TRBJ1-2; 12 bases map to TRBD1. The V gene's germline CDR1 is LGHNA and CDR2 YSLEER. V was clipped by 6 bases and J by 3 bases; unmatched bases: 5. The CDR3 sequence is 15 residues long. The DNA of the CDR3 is TGCGCCAGCAGTAGCGGGACAGGGGGCGACTATGGCTACACCTTC. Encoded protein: CASSSGTGGDYGYTF.

The CDR3 loop is CASSPYRVSEQFF. The CDR3 DNA follows: TGTGCCAGCAGCCCGTACAGGGTTAGTGAGCAGTTCTTC. The rearrangement joins TRBV5-4 to TRBJ2-1, with a tentative D call TRBD1 (6 bases). Germline CDR1 SGHNT, CDR2 YYREEE (reference sequence). V was clipped by 4 bases and J by 9 bases, with 14 bases between them. The CDR3 sequence is 13 residues long.

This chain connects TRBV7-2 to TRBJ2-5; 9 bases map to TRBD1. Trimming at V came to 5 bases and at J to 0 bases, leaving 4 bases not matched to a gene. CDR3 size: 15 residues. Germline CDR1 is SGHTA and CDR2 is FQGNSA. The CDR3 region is CASSPRTGDQETQYF. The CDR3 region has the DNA TGTGCCAGCAGCCCCCGGACAGGGGACCAAGAGACCCAGTACTTC.

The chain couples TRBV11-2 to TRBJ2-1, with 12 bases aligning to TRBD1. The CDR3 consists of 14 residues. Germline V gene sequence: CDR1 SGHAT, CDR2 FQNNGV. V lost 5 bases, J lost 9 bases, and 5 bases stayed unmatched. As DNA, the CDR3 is TGTGCCAGCAGCGGAGGGACAGGGGGCAGTGAGCAGTTCTTC. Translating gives CASSGGTGGSEQFF.

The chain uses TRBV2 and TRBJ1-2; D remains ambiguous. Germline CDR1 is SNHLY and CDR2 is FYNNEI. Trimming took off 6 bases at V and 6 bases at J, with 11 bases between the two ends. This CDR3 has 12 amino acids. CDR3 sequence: CASRFDRDGYTF. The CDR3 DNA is TGTGCCAGCAGATTCGACCGGGATGGCTACACCTTC.

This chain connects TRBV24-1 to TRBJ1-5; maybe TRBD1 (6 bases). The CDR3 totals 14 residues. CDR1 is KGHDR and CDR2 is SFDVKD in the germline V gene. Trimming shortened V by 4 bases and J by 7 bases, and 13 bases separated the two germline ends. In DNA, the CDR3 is TGTGCCACCAGTGACACAGGGTCGAACCAGCCCCAGCATTTT. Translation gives CATSDTGSNQPQHF.

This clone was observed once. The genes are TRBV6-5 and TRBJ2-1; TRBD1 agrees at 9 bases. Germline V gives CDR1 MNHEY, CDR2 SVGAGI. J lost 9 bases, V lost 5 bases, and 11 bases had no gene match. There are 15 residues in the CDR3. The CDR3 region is CASSPFGTGLGEQFF. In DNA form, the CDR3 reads TGTGCCAGCAGTCCCTTCGGGACAGGGCTGGGTGAGCAGTTCTTC.

The CDR3 protein is CASSPTVHETQYF. The CDR3 DNA sequence: TGTGCCAGCAGCCCGACTGTCCACGAGACCCAGTACTTC. V gene TRBV6-1 combines with J gene TRBJ2-5; the D is unclear. The CDR3 has 13 residues. Germline V gives CDR1 MNHNS, CDR2 SASEGT. Trimming took 6 bases from V and 5 from J, leaving 13 bases between them.

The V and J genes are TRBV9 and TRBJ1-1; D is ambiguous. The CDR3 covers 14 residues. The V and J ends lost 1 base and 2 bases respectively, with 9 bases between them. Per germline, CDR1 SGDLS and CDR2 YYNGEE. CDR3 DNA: TGTGCCAGCAGCGTATCCCCCGTTAACACTGAAGCTTTCTTT. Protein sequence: CASSVSPVNTEAFF.

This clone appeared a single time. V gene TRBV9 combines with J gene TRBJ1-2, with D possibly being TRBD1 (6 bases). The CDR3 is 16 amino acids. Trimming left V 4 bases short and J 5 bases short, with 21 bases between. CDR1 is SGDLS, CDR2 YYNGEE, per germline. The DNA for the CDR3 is TGTGCCAGCAGCCCTCCCTGGGGGCAGGGAGAATATGGCTACACCTTC. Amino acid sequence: CASSPPWGQGEYGYTF. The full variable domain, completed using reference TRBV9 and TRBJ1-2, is DSGVTQTPKHLITATGQRVTLRCSPRSGDLSVYWYQQSLDQGLQFLIQYYNGEERAKGNILERFSAQQFPDLHSELNLSSLELGDSALYFCASSPPWGQGEYGYTFGSGTRLTVV.

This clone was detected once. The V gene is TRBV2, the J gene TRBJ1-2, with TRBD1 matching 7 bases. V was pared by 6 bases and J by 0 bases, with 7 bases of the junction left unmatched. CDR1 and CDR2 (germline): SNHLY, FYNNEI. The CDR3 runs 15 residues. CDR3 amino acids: CASRVRDSTNYGYTF. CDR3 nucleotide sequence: TGTGCCAGCAGAGTCCGGGACAGCACTAACTATGGCTACACCTTC. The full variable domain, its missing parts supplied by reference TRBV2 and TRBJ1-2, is EPEVTQTPSHQVTQMGQEVILRCVPISNHLYFYWYRQILGQKVEFLVSFYNNEISEKSEIFDDQFSVERPDGSNFTLKIRSTKLEDSAMYFCASRVRDSTNYGYTFGSGTRLTVV.

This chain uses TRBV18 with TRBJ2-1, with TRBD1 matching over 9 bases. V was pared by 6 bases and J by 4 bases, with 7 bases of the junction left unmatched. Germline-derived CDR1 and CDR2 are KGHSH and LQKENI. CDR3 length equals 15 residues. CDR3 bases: TGTGCCAGCTCCGCCGGGACAGGGATTTACAATGAGCAGTTCTTC. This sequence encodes CASSAGTGIYNEQFF. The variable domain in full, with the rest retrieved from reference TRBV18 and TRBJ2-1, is NAGVMQNPRHLVRRRGQEARLRCSPMKGHSHVYWYRQLPEEGLKFMVYLQKENIIDESGMPKERFSAEFPKEGPSILRIQQVVRGDSAAYFCASSAGTGIYNEQFFGPGTRLTVL.

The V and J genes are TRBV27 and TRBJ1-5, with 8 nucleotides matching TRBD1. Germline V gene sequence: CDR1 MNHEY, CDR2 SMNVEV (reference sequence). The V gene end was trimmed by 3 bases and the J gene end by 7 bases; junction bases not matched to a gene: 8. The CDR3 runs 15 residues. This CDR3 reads CASSFKTGASQPQHF. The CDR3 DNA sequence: TGTGCCAGCAGTTTTAAGACAGGGGCAAGCCAGCCCCAGCATTTT.

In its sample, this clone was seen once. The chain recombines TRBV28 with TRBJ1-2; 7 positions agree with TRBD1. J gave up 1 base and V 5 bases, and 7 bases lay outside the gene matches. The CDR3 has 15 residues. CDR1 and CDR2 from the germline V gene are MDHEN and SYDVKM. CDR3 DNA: TGTGCCAGCAGTGCGGGACAGCTATTTAACTATGGCTACACCTTC. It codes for CASSAGQLFNYGYTF.

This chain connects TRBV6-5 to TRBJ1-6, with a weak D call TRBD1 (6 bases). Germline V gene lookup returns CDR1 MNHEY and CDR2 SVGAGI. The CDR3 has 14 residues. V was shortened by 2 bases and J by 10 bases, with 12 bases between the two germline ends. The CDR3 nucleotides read TGTGCCAGCAGTTACACCTCGAGGGGGTCACCCCTCCACTTT. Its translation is CASSYTSRGSPLHF.

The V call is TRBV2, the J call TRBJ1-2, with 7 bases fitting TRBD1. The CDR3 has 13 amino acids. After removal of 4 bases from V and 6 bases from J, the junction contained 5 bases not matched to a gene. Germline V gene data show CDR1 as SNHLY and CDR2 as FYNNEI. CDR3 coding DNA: TGTGCCAGCAGTGGGGACAGCCCTCATGGCTACACCTTC. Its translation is CASSGDSPHGYTF.

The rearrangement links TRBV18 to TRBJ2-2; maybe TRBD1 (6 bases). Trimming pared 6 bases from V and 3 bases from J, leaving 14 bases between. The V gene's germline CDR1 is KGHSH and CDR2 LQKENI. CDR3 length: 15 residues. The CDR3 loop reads CASSLTNRDTGELFF. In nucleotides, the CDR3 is TGTGCCAGCTCCCTAACAAACAGGGACACCGGGGAGCTGTTTTTT.

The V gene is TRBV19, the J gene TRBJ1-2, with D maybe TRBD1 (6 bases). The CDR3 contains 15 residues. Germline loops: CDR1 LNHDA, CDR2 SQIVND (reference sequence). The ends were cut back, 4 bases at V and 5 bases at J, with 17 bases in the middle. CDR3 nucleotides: TGTGCCAGTAGTACCCGGGACACCACTCGGTATGGCTACACCTTC. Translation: CASSTRDTTRYGYTF.